The sequence of this TCR beta chain was determined in a study of cytomegalovirus exposure and HLA in healthy donors. General study results and limits: Other equally common chains were less clonally expanded than HLA-associated TCR beta chains, a later analysis showed.

The primer mix had 60 Vbeta and 13 Jbeta primers. Here immunoSEQ multiplex PCR was the method, and the copy in TCRdb shows in-frame clones only, minus some. The sample has 50,000 to 60,000 clones, 75% to 80% seen once. Comments on this clone: Its cognate antigen is unknown.

From germline, CDR1 is SGHRS and CDR2 YFSETQ. The V gene end was trimmed by 6 bases and the J gene end by 3 bases; junction bases not matched to a gene: 3. The CDR3 sequence is 14 residues long. The sequence was obtained from a woman aged 35 to 49 in good health and CMV-seropositive. The chain uses TRBV5-1 and TRBJ2-5; the match to TRBD2 covers 12 bases. Sequencing was done on a sample of PBMCs. The DNA of the CDR3 is TGCGCCAGCACCAGACTAGCGGGGGAAGAGACCCAGTACTTC. This translates into CASTRLAGEETQYF. The full variable domain, completed using reference TRBV5-1 and TRBJ2-5, is KAGVTQTPRYLIKTRGQQVTLSCSPISGHRSVSWYQQTPGQGLQFLFEYFSETQRNKGNFPGRFSGRQFSNSRSEMNVSTLELGDSALYLCASTRLAGEETQYFGPGTRLLVL.